One and the same sample provided the 7 T cell receptor beta chains below, sequenced in a study of T cell repertoires in cytomegalovirus infection. Via MiXCR, TCRdb re-called the reads, giving one row per CDR3 protein. Altogether approximately 250,000 distinct CDR3 sequences are present, 9% to 15% being singletons, with the ten largest covering 1.5% to 2%. Sequenced material: PBMCs. The receptors shown here come from a human donor in good health (CMV status not recorded). Some clones in this sample may be carry-over from other donors' samples.

V is TRBV29-1 and J is TRBJ1-1; 12 bases map to TRBD1. The CDR3 length is 13 residues. The J segment lost 4 bases and the V segment lost 7 bases, leaving 4 bases of the junction unmatched. Germline V gene sequence: CDR1 SQVTM, CDR2 ANQGSEA. CDR3 sequence (DNA): TGCAGCGCCTGGGACAGGGGGCCCACTGAAGCTTTCTTT. It codes for CSAWDRGPTEAFF. Looking up the rest from reference TRBV29-1 and TRBJ1-1 gives the full variable domain: SAVISQKPSRDICQRGTSLTIQCQVDSQVTMMFWYRQQPGQSLTLIATANQGSEATYESGFVIDKFPISRPNLTFSTLTVSNMSPEDSSIYLCSAWDRGPTEAFFGQGTRLTVV.

This chain uses TRBV28 with TRBJ2-5, with D maybe TRBD2 (6 bases). V was clipped by 3 bases and J by 5 bases, with 16 bases between them. The CDR3 loop spans 15 amino acids. Looked up from germline, CDR1 is MDHEN and CDR2 is SYDVKM. CDR3 bases: TGTGCCAGCAGTTTGTTTGGGGGGAGCACGGAGACCCAGTACTTC. Translated: CASSLFGGSTETQYF.

This clonotype was counted a few times. The V and J genes are TRBV19 and TRBJ2-7, with D unresolved. This CDR3 comprises 14 residues. CDR1 is LNHDA and CDR2 is SQIVND in the germline V gene (reference sequence). The V end was cut by 3 bases, the J end by 6 bases, with 15 bases between. Here the CDR3 reads CASSISATEFEQYF. The CDR3 DNA reads as TGTGCCAGTAGTATTTCTGCGACGGAATTCGAGCAGTACTTC. The full variable domain, in which reference TRBV19 and TRBJ2-7 provide the parts outside the CDR3, is DGGITQSPKYLFRKEGQNVTLSCEQNLNHDAMYWYRQDPGQGLRLIYYSQIVNDFQKGDIAEGYSVSREKKESFPLTVTSAQKNPTAFYLCASSISATEFEQYFGPGTRLTVT.

The table lists this clonotype with a few counts. The rearrangement uses TRBV24-1 and TRBJ1-1; D is ambiguous. CDR1 and CDR2 (germline): KGHDR, SFDVKD. The CDR3 sequence is 14 residues long. V lost 6 bases to trimming and J lost 0 bases, with 10 bases between them. CDR3 coding DNA: TGTGCCACCAGTATGAAGAATCTGAACACTGAAGCTTTCTTT. Translated, it gives CATSMKNLNTEAFF.

This clonotype was detected only a few times. The chain combines TRBV6-5 with TRBJ1-1, with D maybe TRBD1 (5 bases). CDR1 is MNHEY, CDR2 SVGAGI, per germline. The V end lost 10 bases, the J end lost 1 base, and 16 bases lay between the germline ends. The CDR3 has 14 residues. In DNA form, the CDR3 reads TGTGCCACCATCCAAGGGGCGGGGAACACTGAAGCTTTCTTT. Translated, it gives CATIQGAGNTEAFF.

This clonotype was counted ten times or more. The chain is built from TRBV7-8 and TRBJ1-6; tentative D call: TRBD1 (5 bases). V lost 4 bases, J lost 7 bases, and 14 bases lay in between. The V gene's germline CDR1 is SGHVS and CDR2 FQNEAQ. The CDR3 consists of 15 residues. The CDR3 sequence: CASSSDGGGNSPLHF. For the CDR3, the DNA is TGTGCCAGCAGCTCTGATGGGGGAGGGAATTCACCCCTCCACTTT.

This clonotype was seen ten or more times. This chain connects TRBV7-2 to TRBJ2-7, with 10 nucleotides matching TRBD2. This CDR3 region has 15 residues. V dropped 1 base and J dropped 2; count of bases not matched to a gene: 2. Germline V CDR1 and CDR2: SGHTA, FQGNSA. This chain's CDR3 is CASSLDGTSAYEQYF. CDR3 DNA sequence: TGTGCCAGCAGCTTAGACGGGACTAGCGCCTACGAGCAGTACTTC.